A selection of T cell receptor beta chains follows, all from one sample in a study of blood T cell repertoires in COVID-19. Method: immunoSEQ multiplex PCR; TCRdb's copy keeps in-frame clones and lacks some. The sample lists about 160,000 clones, roughly 87% occurring once. The sample comprised PBMCs or T cells enriched from blood (not recorded which). The receptors were gathered from a woman aged 45-60 years who had recovered from COVID-19. CDR3s include the opening cysteine and the closing phenylalanine or tryptophan. D genes are given only for firm matches. Clone sizes are given selectively: once, few, many, or a class where the clone is expanded.

TRBV7-9	TRBJ2-3	TRBD2	few	CASSPRLAGGTDTQYF	TGTGCCAGCAGCCCCCGACTAGCGGGAGGGACAGATACGCAGTATTTT
TRBV24-1	TRBJ2-7	NA	NA	CATSDFFPQAIPYEQYF	TGTGCCACCAGTGATTTCTTCCCACAGGCCATCCCCTACGAGCAGTACTTC
TRBV5-1	TRBJ2-6	NA	NA	CASSLDGYSGANVLTF	TGCGCCAGCAGCTTGGACGGGTACTCTGGGGCCAACGTCCTGACTTTC
TRBV4-3	TRBJ2-1	NA	NA	CASSLSSKGSNEQFF	TGCGCCAGCAGCCTATCTAGCAAGGGTTCCAATGAGCAGTTCTTC
TRBV5-5	TRBJ2-2	TRBD1	NA	CASSHRDRGRGGTGELFF	TGTGCCAGCAGCCACCGGGACAGGGGGCGCGGCGGCACCGGGGAGCTGTTTTTT
TRBV5-1	TRBJ1-1	TRBD1	NA	CASSSGQAMNTEAFF	TGCGCCAGCAGCTCGGGACAGGCCATGAACACTGAAGCTTTCTTT
TRBV11-3	TRBJ2-7	TRBD2	NA	CASSFQRESSSEQYF	TGTGCCAGCAGCTTTCAGCGGGAGAGTTCTTCCGAGCAGTACTTC
TRBV11-2	TRBJ2-7	TRBD2	NA	CASSFNAGGSLLEQYF	TGTGCCAGCAGCTTTAACGCGGGAGGGTCCCTTTTGGAGCAGTACTTC
TRBV5-1	TRBJ2-1	TRBD1	NA	CASSPGQYNEQFF	TGCGCCAGCAGCCCGGGACAGTACAATGAGCAGTTCTTC
TRBV7-3	TRBJ2-1	NA	NA	CASSLNPSHNEQFF	TGTGCCAGCAGCTTAAACCCTAGCCACAATGAGCAGTTCTTC
TRBV21-1	TRBJ2-1	NA	NA	CASSKASGTSPNEQFF	TGTGCCAGCAGCAAAGCCTCTGGGACAAGCCCGAATGAGCAGTTCTTC
TRBV28	TRBJ1-4	NA	NA	CASSSPRRATNEKLFF	TGTGCCAGCAGTTCCCCCCGTAGAGCAACTAATGAAAAACTGTTTTTT
TRBV19	TRBJ2-2	NA	NA	CASSISGGQGYTGELFF	TGTGCCAGTAGTATTAGCGGGGGACAGGGGTACACCGGGGAGCTGTTTTTT
TRBV29-1	TRBJ2-7	NA	NA	CSVRSGPGGEQYF	TGCAGCGTCCGGTCAGGCCCAGGAGGGGAGCAGTACTTC
TRBV29-1	TRBJ2-7	NA	NA	CSVVIGSRGEQYF	TGCAGCGTTGTCATCGGCAGCCGGGGCGAGCAGTACTTC
TRBV18	TRBJ2-5	NA	few	CASSPNQETQYF	TGTGCCAGCTCACCCAACCAAGAGACCCAGTACTTC
TRBV11-1	TRBJ2-1	NA	NA	CASSLADSSYNEQFF	TGTGCCAGCAGTTTAGCCGATAGCTCCTACAATGAGCAGTTCTTC
TRBV24-1	TRBJ2-1	NA	NA	CATSDLLNSSYNEQFF	TGTGCCACCAGTGATTTGCTCAACAGCTCCTACAATGAGCAGTTCTTC
TRBV5-1	TRBJ1-4	NA	NA	CASRFGGGNEKLFF	TGCGCCAGCAGGTTCGGGGGAGGGAATGAAAAACTGTTTTTT
TRBV29-1	TRBJ1-4	NA	NA	CSVPVELGTWSEKLFF	TGCAGCGTTCCCGTAGAACTAGGGACATGGAGCGAAAAACTGTTTTTT
TRBV6-2/TRBV6-3	TRBJ2-7	NA	few	CASSRAPGTHYEQYF	TGTGCCAGCAGTCGCGCCCCCGGGACTCACTACGAGCAGTACTTC
TRBV19	TRBJ2-4	NA	NA	CASAPRGGGNIQYF	TGTGCCAGTGCCCCGAGGGGAGGTGGGAACATTCAGTACTTC
TRBV5-1	TRBJ2-3	NA	NA	CASSSGGQKRTDTQYF	TGCGCCAGCAGCTCAGGGGGGCAGAAACGCACAGATACGCAGTATTTT
TRBV21-1	TRBJ1-3	NA	NA	CASGRVGNTIYF	TGTGCCTCAGGGAGGGTTGGAAACACCATATATTTT
TRBV28	TRBJ2-7	NA	NA	CASSFPGQKYEQYF	TGTGCCAGCAGTTTCCCTGGACAGAAATACGAGCAGTACTTC
TRBV25-1	TRBJ2-7	TRBD1	NA	CASSRDRVEDEQYF	TGTGCCAGCAGTAGAGACAGGGTGGAGGACGAGCAGTACTTC
TRBV10-1	TRBJ2-1	NA	NA	CASSESGREEFF	TGCGCCAGCAGTGAGTCAGGCAGGGAAGAGTTCTTC
TRBV18	TRBJ1-2	TRBD1	NA	CASSPQVTGEYGYTF	TGTGCCAGCTCACCACAAGTAACAGGGGAATATGGCTACACCTTC
TRBV5-1	TRBJ2-1	TRBD2	NA	CASSWREIRYNEQFF	TGCGCCAGCAGCTGGCGGGAGATTCGTTACAATGAGCAGTTCTTC
TRBV5-1	TRBJ1-1	NA	NA	CASSWGGGRNTEAFF	TGCGCCAGCAGCTGGGGCGGGGGCAGGAACACTGAAGCTTTCTTT
TRBV6-6	TRBJ2-1	NA	NA	CASSFGPSYNEQFF	TGTGCCAGCAGTTTTGGCCCCTCCTACAATGAGCAGTTCTTC
TRBV11-3	TRBJ1-2	TRBD1	NA	CASSLGQGADYTF	TGTGCCAGCAGCTTAGGACAGGGGGCGGACTACACCTTC
TRBV19	TRBJ1-4	TRBD1	NA	CASSTTPGQISKLFF	TGTGCCAGTAGTACTACCCCGGGACAGATTTCAAAACTGTTTTTT
TRBV6-1	TRBJ1-5	NA	NA	CASSEERVRQPQHF	TGTGCCAGCAGTGAAGAGCGGGTCCGTCAGCCCCAGCATTTT
TRBV18	TRBJ1-6	NA	NA	CASSPQETGSPLHF	TGTGCCAGCTCACCACAAGAAACCGGTTCACCCCTCCACTTT
TRBV6-5	TRBJ1-1	NA	NA	CASRHNTEAFF	TGTGCCAGCAGACACAATACTGAAGCTTTCTTT
TRBV27	TRBJ1-2	NA	few	CASSLWRGADGYTF	TGTGCCAGCAGTTTATGGAGGGGAGCGGACGGCTACACCTTC
TRBV5-5	TRBJ2-2	TRBD1	NA	CASSPTGTGKKGELFF	TGTGCCAGCAGCCCAACCGGGACAGGGAAGAAAGGGGAGCTGTTTTTT
TRBV7-2	TRBJ1-2	NA	NA	CASSFFPSAYGYTF	TGTGCCAGCAGCTTTTTCCCTAGTGCCTATGGCTACACCTTC
TRBV15	TRBJ2-3	NA	NA	CATSTRLAGVDTQYF	TGTGCCACCAGCACGCGACTAGCAGGGGTGGATACGCAGTATTTT
TRBV5-6	TRBJ1-4	NA	NA	CASSSGFAELFF	TGTGCCAGCAGCTCAGGGTTTGCGGAACTGTTTTTT
TRBV6-1	TRBJ2-1	TRBD2	NA	CASSEWTSGTYNEQFF	TGTGCCAGCAGTGAATGGACTAGCGGAACCTACAATGAGCAGTTCTTC
TRBV7-8	TRBJ2-1	TRBD2	NA	CASSLGAPGTSGRGNEQFF	TGTGCCAGCAGCTTAGGAGCCCCCGGGACTAGCGGGAGAGGGAATGAGCAGTTCTTC
TRBV7-2	TRBJ2-3	TRBD2	NA	CASSARLAEAKGSTDTQYF	TGTGCCAGCAGCGCCAGACTAGCGGAGGCGAAGGGGAGCACAGATACGCAGTATTTT
TRBV27	TRBJ2-5	TRBD2	NA	CASSLLPGGYGAETQYF	TGTGCCAGCAGTCTCCTCCCGGGAGGGTACGGGGCAGAGACCCAGTACTTC
TRBV29-1	TRBJ1-1	NA	NA	CSVESAGSWVAFF	TGCAGCGTTGAATCGGCAGGGTCGTGGGTCGCTTTCTTT
TRBV6-5	TRBJ2-7	TRBD1	NA	CASSYEGAVYEQYF	TGTGCCAGCAGTTACGAGGGGGCGGTCTACGAGCAGTACTTC
TRBV4-1	TRBJ2-3	TRBD2	NA	CASSQELGLAGSRDTQYF	TGCGCCAGCAGCCAAGAACTAGGACTAGCGGGTTCAAGGGATACGCAGTATTTT
TRBV14	TRBJ2-3	NA	NA	CASSQAGSWADTQYF	TGTGCCAGCAGCCAAGCGGGTAGCTGGGCAGATACGCAGTATTTT
TRBV4-2	TRBJ1-1	NA	NA	CASSRQAGAEAFF	TGTGCCAGCAGCCGACAGGCGGGAGCTGAAGCTTTCTTT